Below are 7 T cell receptor beta chains sequenced from a single sample in a study of cytomegalovirus exposure and HLA in healthy donors. In the PCR, 60 Vbeta and 13 Jbeta primers were used. Using immunoSEQ multiplex PCR, the repertoire was profiled, and TCRdb retains in-frame clones only, with some absent. The sample includes about 140,000 clones, about 80% of them seen just once. The sequenced sample consisted of PBMCs. The receptors here all came from a middle-aged man in good health and CMV-seropositive.

The chain employs TRBV5-1 and TRBJ2-1, with D possibly TRBD2 on 5 matching bases. This CDR3 comprises 13 residues. Trimming pared 2 bases from V and 10 bases from J, leaving 13 bases between. Germline V gives CDR1 SGHRS, CDR2 YFSETQ. The CDR3 DNA reads TGCGCCAGCAGCTTTGGAGCGGAGGAGGAGCAGTTCTTC. It specifies CASSFGAEEEQFF.

The V call is TRBV4-1, the J call TRBJ1-6; TRBD1 is a possible D gene (6 bases). This CDR3 comprises 16 residues. Germline lookup yields CDR1 MGHRA and CDR2 YSYEKL. Trimming shortened V by 4 bases and J by 7 bases, and 17 bases separated the two germline ends. The CDR3 sequence: CASSRGQSWDNSPLHF. CDR3 bases: TGCGCCAGCAGCCGCGGACAGTCATGGGACAATTCACCCCTCCACTTT.

The chain has TRBV6-5 and TRBJ1-2; 9 bases agree with TRBD1. Losses at the gene ends were 4 bases for V and 4 bases for J; bases not matched to a gene: 7. The CDR3 contains 15 residues. CDR1 is MNHEY, CDR2 SVGAGI, per germline. CDR3 coding DNA: TGTGCCAGCAGTTCTCCTTCACAGGGGGCCTATGGCTACACCTTC. Translated, it gives CASSSPSQGAYGYTF.

This chain joins TRBV5-1 and TRBJ1-1; a possible D gene is TRBD1 (6 bases). The CDR3 contains 15 residues. Deletions cut 4 bases from V and 4 bases from J, with 17 bases between. Germline V gene lookup returns CDR1 SGHRS and CDR2 YFSETQ. Here the CDR3 reads CASSRPEGEGTEAFF. CDR3 DNA sequence: TGCGCCAGCAGCCGTCCTGAGGGGGAGGGCACTGAAGCTTTCTTT. The whole variable domain, filled in from reference TRBV5-1 and TRBJ1-1, reads KAGVTQTPRYLIKTRGQQVTLSCSPISGHRSVSWYQQTPGQGLQFLFEYFSETQRNKGNFPGRFSGRQFSNSRSEMNVSTLELGDSALYLCASSRPEGEGTEAFFGQGTRLTVV.

The chain carries TRBV12-5 and TRBJ2-3; 11 nucleotides match TRBD1. Germline assignment: CDR1 LGHNT and CDR2 FRNRAP. CDR3 length: 16 amino acids. Germline trimming cut 0 bases from V and 3 bases from J; bases unmatched to any gene: 2. The CDR3 region has the DNA TGTGCTAGTGGTTTGGTGGACAGGGGGCTTACAGATACGCAGTATTTT. Protein product: CASGLVDRGLTDTQYF.

The J gene is TRBJ2-5, the V gene TRBV7-2, with TRBD1 matching over 8 bases. The DNA end is a closer match to TRBJ2-7, so the J assignment may be wrong. Germline loops: CDR1 SGHTA, CDR2 FQGNSA. This CDR3 region has 17 residues. CDR3 bases: TGTGCCAGCAACCACGGACAGGGAAGTTCACAACGCTACGAGCAGTACTTC. Protein product: CASNHGQGSSQRYEQYF.

The chain employs TRBV7-3 and TRBJ2-3, with unresolved D. The CDR3 extends over 14 amino acids. Germline V gene sequence: CDR1 SGHTA, CDR2 FQGTGA. V was shortened by 0 bases and J by 1 base, with 5 bases between the two germline ends. The chain's CDR3 is CASSLTPGTDTQYF. As DNA, the CDR3 is TGTGCCAGCAGCTTAACCCCCGGCACAGATACGCAGTATTTT. Complete variable domain (other parts from reference TRBV7-3 and TRBJ2-3): GAGVSQTPSNKVTEKGKYVELRCDPISGHTALYWYRQSLGQGPEFLIYFQGTGAADDSGLPNDRFFAVRPEGSVSTLKIQRTERGDSAVYLCASSLTPGTDTQYFGPGTRLTVL.